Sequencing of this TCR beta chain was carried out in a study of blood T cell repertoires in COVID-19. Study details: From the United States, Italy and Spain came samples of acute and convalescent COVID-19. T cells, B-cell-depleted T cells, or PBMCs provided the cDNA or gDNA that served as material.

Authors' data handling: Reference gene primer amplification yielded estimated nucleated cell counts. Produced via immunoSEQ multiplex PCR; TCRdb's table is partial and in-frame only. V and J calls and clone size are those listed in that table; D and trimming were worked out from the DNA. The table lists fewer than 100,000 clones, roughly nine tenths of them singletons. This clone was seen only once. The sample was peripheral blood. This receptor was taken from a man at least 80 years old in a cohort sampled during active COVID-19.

CDR3 residues: CASSPQGNEQYV. The CDR3 nucleotides read TGTGCCAGCTCACCACAGGGGAACGAGCAGTACGTC. V gene TRBV18 combines with J gene TRBJ2-7, with a possible D match to TRBD1 (5 bases). The germline CDR1 and CDR2 sequences are KGHSH and LQKENI. The CDR3 covers 12 residues. The V end lost 1 base, the J end lost 5 bases, and 6 bases lay between the germline ends.